Each of the 13 T cell receptor beta chains below was sequenced from the same sample in a study of blood T cells in healthy people across ages. Through a sample-barcoded 5' primer and a J-beta primer mix, a second PCR was run for about 6 to 11 cycles. TCRdb itself ran the 5' RACE reads through MiXCR, one entry per CDR3 protein. The sample consists of around 710,000 distinct CDR3 sequences, roughly 41% of them appearing once. The sample consisted of blood. Receptors originate from a woman aged 60-75 years in good health.

The rearrangement links TRBV6-2 or TRBV6-3 to TRBJ1-1; possible D gene TRBD1, 6 bases. This CDR3 contains 14 residues. Trimming took off 1 base at V and 10 bases at J, with 16 bases between the two ends. The V gene's germline CDR1 is MNHEY and CDR2 SVGEGT. In DNA form, the CDR3 reads TGTGCCAGCAGTTACTGGGACACTCGCCAGGGAGCTTTCTTT. It yields the protein CASSYWDTRQGAFF.

This clonotype occurred many times. The chain combines TRBV7-9 with TRBJ2-7, with D uncertain. The CDR3 spans 12 residues. Germline V lookup: CDR1 SEHNR, CDR2 FQNEAQ (reference sequence). Trimming took off 6 bases at V and 0 bases at J, with 6 bases between the two ends. The CDR3 sequence: CASSFGSYEQYF. CDR3 in DNA: TGTGCCAGCAGTTTCGGCTCCTACGAGCAGTACTTC.

The V call is TRBV5-1, the J call TRBJ2-4; a possible D gene is TRBD2 (6 bases). The V end lost 0 bases, the J end lost 6 bases, and 16 bases lay between the germline ends. CDR1 and CDR2 from the germline V gene are SGHRS and YFSETQ. The length of the CDR3 is 16 residues. The CDR3 sequence is CASSLVGQGGVNIQYF. For the CDR3, the DNA is TGCGCCAGCAGCTTGGTGGGCCAAGGAGGGGTAAACATTCAGTACTTC.

The chain is built from TRBV5-1 and TRBJ2-7; D is perhaps TRBD2 (7 bases). The V gene lost 4 bases and the J gene lost 3 bases, with 14 bases spanning the gap. Germline V CDR1 and CDR2: SGHRS, YFSETQ. The CDR3 has 14 residues. This CDR3 reads CASSEGGYIYEQYF. CDR3 nucleotides: TGCGCCAGCAGCGAGGGGGGGTATATCTACGAGCAGTACTTC.

On this clonotype itself: The junction shows a germline mismatch at one end, possibly a read error. V and J are TRBV24-1 and TRBJ2-7; 8 bases are shared with TRBD2. Near its end, the DNA agrees better with TRBJ2-5, so the J call may be wrong. Germline lookup yields CDR1 KGHDR and CDR2 SFDVKD. This CDR3 region has 17 residues. The CDR3 nucleotides are TGTGCCATCAGTGACGGTGGGGCGGGGGGCCGACTGGAGACCCAGTACTTC. Protein sequence: CAISDGGAGGRLETQYF.

This clonotype was observed a handful of times. The chain carries TRBV27 and TRBJ2-3; 9 nucleotides agree with TRBD2. V was pared by 5 bases and J by 0 bases, with 6 bases of the junction left unmatched. Germline CDR1 MNHEY, CDR2 SMNVEV (reference sequence). The CDR3 extends over 16 amino acids. The CDR3: CASSGRLAVSTDTQYF. The CDR3 coding sequence is TGTGCCAGCAGTGGGCGACTAGCGGTGAGCACAGATACGCAGTATTTT.

Remarks on this clonotype: A much larger clonotype is one base distant, so this may be a read error. The rearrangement joins TRBV29-1 to TRBJ2-7, with D possibly being TRBD2 (5 bases). CDR1 is SQVTM and CDR2 is ANQGSEA in the germline V gene. The CDR3 sequence is 12 residues long. Here the CDR3 reads CGVGGLAYEQYF. The DNA for the CDR3 is TGCGGCGTTGGAGGCTTGGCCTACGAGCAGTACTTC.

The sample holds one count of this clonotype. This could be a read error, since a much larger clone is one nucleotide away. This chain connects TRBV4-1 to TRBJ2-7; 8 bases are a match to TRBD2. CDR3 length equals 17 residues. Trimming cost V 0 bases and J 1 base; bases outside gene matches: 8. CDR1 is MGHRA and CDR2 is YSYEKL in the germline V gene. Here the CDR3 reads CASSQDPSGGPSYEQYF. The CDR3, as DNA: TGCGCCAGCAGCCAAGATCCCAGCGGGGGCCCTTCCTACGAGCAGTACTTC.

V is TRBV7-8 and J is TRBJ2-3; D is unclear. Trimming took off 1 base at V and 0 bases at J, with 11 bases between the two ends. Germline V gene lookup returns CDR1 SGHVS and CDR2 FQNEAQ. The CDR3 has 16 amino acids. CDR3 protein: CASSLGVTVSTDTQYF. In DNA form, the CDR3 reads TGTGCCAGCAGCTTAGGGGTGACCGTGAGCACAGATACGCAGTATTTT.

This clonotype was seen ten or more times. The V gene is TRBV6-2 or TRBV6-3, the J gene TRBJ2-1; 11 bases are a match to TRBD1. The germline CDR1 and CDR2 sequences are MNHEY and SVGEGT. V dropped 5 bases and J dropped 8; count of bases not matched to a gene: 8. There are 15 residues in the CDR3. The CDR3 DNA reads TGTGCCAGCAGTCCCGGACAGGGGGCGCCCGATGAGCAGTTCTTC. As protein: CASSPGQGAPDEQFF.

This clonotype came up a few times. This rearrangement joins TRBV7-2 to TRBJ2-1; D remains ambiguous. The DNA end lines up better with TRBJ2-7; the J call may be wrong. The CDR3 consists of 14 residues. The germline gives CDR1 SGHTA, CDR2 FQGNSA. The CDR3 protein is CASSPPRSHNEQYF. The CDR3 coding sequence is TGTGCCAGCAGCCCTCCGCGCAGCCACAATGAGCAGTACTTC.

A few counts support this clonotype. The chain has TRBV5-1 and TRBJ1-1, with 9 bases aligning to TRBD1. Germline V gene lookup returns CDR1 SGHRS and CDR2 YFSETQ. The V gene end was trimmed by 1 base and the J gene end by 5 bases; junction bases not matched to a gene: 6. There are 15 residues in the CDR3. CDR3 protein: CASSLTGQGRTEAFF. As DNA, the CDR3 is TGCGCCAGCAGCTTGACCGGACAGGGGAGGACTGAAGCTTTCTTT.

V is TRBV4-2 and J is TRBJ1-3; D ambiguous. Germline assignment: CDR1 LGHNA and CDR2 YNFKEQ. The CDR3 contains 15 residues. Trimming pared 0 bases from V and 0 bases from J, leaving 6 bases between. CDR3 region: CASSQDNGSGNTIYF. The CDR3 DNA sequence: TGTGCCAGCAGCCAAGATAACGGCTCTGGAAACACCATATATTTT.